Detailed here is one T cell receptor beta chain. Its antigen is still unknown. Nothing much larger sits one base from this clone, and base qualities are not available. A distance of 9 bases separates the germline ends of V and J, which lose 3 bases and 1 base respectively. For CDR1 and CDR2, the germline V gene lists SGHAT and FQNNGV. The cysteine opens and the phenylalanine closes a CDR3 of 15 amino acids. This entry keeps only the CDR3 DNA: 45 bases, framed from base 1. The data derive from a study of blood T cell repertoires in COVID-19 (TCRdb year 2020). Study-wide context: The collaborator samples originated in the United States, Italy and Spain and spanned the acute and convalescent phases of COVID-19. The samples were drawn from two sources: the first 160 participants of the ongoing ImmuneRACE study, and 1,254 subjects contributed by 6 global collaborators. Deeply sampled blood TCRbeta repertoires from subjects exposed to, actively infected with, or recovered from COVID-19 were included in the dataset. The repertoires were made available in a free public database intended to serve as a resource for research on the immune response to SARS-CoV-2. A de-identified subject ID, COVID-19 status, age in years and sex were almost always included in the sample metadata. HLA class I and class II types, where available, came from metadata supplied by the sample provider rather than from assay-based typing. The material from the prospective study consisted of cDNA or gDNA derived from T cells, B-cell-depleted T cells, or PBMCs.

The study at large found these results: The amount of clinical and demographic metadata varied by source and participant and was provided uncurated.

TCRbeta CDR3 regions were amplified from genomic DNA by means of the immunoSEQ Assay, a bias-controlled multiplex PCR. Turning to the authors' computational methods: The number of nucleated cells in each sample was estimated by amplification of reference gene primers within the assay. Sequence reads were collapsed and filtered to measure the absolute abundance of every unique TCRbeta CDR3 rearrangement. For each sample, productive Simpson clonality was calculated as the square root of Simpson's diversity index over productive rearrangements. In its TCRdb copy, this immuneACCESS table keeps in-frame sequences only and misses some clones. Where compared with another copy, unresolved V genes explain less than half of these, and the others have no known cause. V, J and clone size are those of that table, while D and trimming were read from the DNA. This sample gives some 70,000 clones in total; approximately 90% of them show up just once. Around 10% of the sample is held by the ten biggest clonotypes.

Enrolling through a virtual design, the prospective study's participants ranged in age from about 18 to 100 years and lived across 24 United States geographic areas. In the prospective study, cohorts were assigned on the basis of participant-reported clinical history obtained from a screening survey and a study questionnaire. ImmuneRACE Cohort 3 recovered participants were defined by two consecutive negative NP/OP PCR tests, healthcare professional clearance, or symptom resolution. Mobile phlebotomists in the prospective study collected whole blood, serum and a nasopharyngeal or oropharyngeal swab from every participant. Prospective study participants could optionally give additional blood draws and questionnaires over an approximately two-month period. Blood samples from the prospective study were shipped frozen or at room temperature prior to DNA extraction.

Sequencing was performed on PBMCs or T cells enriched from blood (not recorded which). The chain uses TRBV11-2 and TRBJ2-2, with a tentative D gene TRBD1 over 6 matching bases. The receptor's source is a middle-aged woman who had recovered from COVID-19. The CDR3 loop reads CASSFGQLNTGELFF. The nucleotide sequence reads TGTGCCAGCAGCTTCGGACAGTTGAACACCGGGGAGCTGTTTTTT.